Listed below are T cell receptor beta chains from one sample, sequenced in a study of OX40 agonist ivuxolimab in advanced cancers. Assay used: immunoSEQ multiplex PCR; TCRdb lists only in-frame clones, some missing. This sample yields 26,000 or so clones, of which roughly 84% are seen a single time; about a quarter belongs to the top ten. Material: CD4+ or CD8+ T cells sorted from blood, obtained in a trial of the OX40 agonist ivuxolimab. The origin of the receptors is an adult with an advanced solid tumor such as melanoma, head and neck, liver or kidney cancer. CDR3s include the opening cysteine and the closing phenylalanine or tryptophan. D genes are given only for firm matches. The size entry is marked missing in some rows and otherwise reads once, few, many or a size class.

V,D,size,J,DNA,CDR3
TRBV7-9,TRBD1,NA,TRBJ2-7,TGTGCCAGCAGCTTAGCGCTCCGGACAGGGGACTACGAGCAGTACTTC,CASSLALRTGDYEQYF
TRBV5-5,TRBD1,once,TRBJ1-2,TGTGCCAGCAGCTTGACAGGGGGTGGGTATGGCTACACCTTC,CASSLTGGGYGYTF
TRBV7-9,NA,NA,TRBJ1-1,TGTGCCAGCAGCCCCCCCGGCAGGGTCCCTGAAGCTTTCTTT,CASSPPGRVPEAFF
TRBV7-9,TRBD2,NA,TRBJ2-1,TGTGCCAGCAGCCCCTCGGGACTAGTGATAAACAATGAGCAGTTCTTC,CASSPSGLVINNEQFF
TRBV9,TRBD2,NA,TRBJ2-3,TGTACCAGCAGCGAGGGACTAGCGGAGAAGCTTACTAGCACAGATACGCAGTATTTT,CTSSEGLAEKLTSTDTQYF
TRBV7-2,TRBD1,NA,TRBJ2-7,TGTGCCAGCAGCTTAGGAACCGGGACAGGGGGGTCTAGGTACTTC,CASSLGTGTGGSRYF
TRBV12-5,TRBD1,NA,TRBJ2-3,TGTGCTAGTGGTTCTACAGACAGGGGTTTGCCAGATACGCAGTATTTT,CASGSTDRGLPDTQYF
TRBV7-8,NA,few,TRBJ2-7,TGTGCCAGCAGCCCGACAGAGTCACTCTACGAGCAGTACTTC,CASSPTESLYEQYF
TRBV7-9,TRBD2,NA,TRBJ2-7,TGTGCCAGCACCCAGGGCGGGAGTTACGAGCAGTACTTC,CASTQGGSYEQYF
TRBV4-1,NA,NA,TRBJ1-6,TGCGCCAGCAGCCAAGGTGGTAACACACAGGATTATAATTCACCCCTCCACTTT,CASSQGGNTQDYNSPLHF
TRBV27,TRBD1,NA,TRBJ1-2,TGTGCCAGCAGCCCTGGGACAGGGGCCGCCTACTATGGCTACACCTTC,CASSPGTGAAYYGYTF
TRBV27,NA,NA,TRBJ2-2,TGTGCCAGCGCGTCAGGGGTGTTCGGCGGGGAGCTGTTTTTT,CASASGVFGGELFF
TRBV9,TRBD2,NA,TRBJ2-1,TGTGCCAGCAGCGCCCCGGGACTAGCGGCCTACAATGAGCAGTTCTTC,CASSAPGLAAYNEQFF
TRBV30,TRBD2,NA,TRBJ2-1,TGTGCCTGGGGGGAGGGAGAGGGCGATGAGCAGTTCTTC,CAWGEGEGDEQFF
TRBV27,TRBD2,NA,TRBJ2-7,TGTGCCAGCAGTTTACTAGCGGGGCTCTCCTACGAGCAGTACTTC,CASSLLAGLSYEQYF
TRBV7-9,NA,NA,TRBJ2-7,TGTGCCAGCAGCCCTACGGCCGGGGCCTACGAGCAGTACTTC,CASSPTAGAYEQYF
TRBV19,NA,once,TRBJ1-1,TGTGCCAGTAGTATGCCCCGCCTTTATGCCTCCTGGGGCGCGAACACTGAAGCTTTCTTT,CASSMPRLYASWGANTEAFF
TRBV9,NA,NA,TRBJ1-3,TGTGCCAGCAGCGGAGGGGTCGGAAACACCATATATTTT,CASSGGVGNTIYF
TRBV4-1,NA,NA,TRBJ1-2,TGCGCCAGCAGCCAAGAAGGGAAGGTTCGGGCTATTCGGAACTATGGCTACACCTTC,CASSQEGKVRAIRNYGYTF
TRBV27,TRBD1,NA,TRBJ1-1,TGTGCCAGCAGAAAAGGACAGGGGTACACTGAAGCTTTCTTT,CASRKGQGYTEAFF
TRBV5-6,TRBD1,NA,TRBJ2-3,TGTGCCAGCAGGATAAAGGACAGGTTGCACGAGGTAGATACGCAGTATTTT,CASRIKDRLHEVDTQYF
TRBV4-3,TRBD2,NA,TRBJ2-5,TGCGCCAGCAGCCAAGATCCTAGCGGGAGCCAAGAGACCCAGTACTTC,CASSQDPSGSQETQYF
TRBV11-3,NA,NA,TRBJ2-5,TGTGCCAGCAGCTTGCGGGAATCCGGAGGGACCCAGTACTTC,CASSLRESGGTQYF
TRBV19,NA,NA,TRBJ2-1,TGTGCCAGCAGTCCTAACATCTGGGGTGAGCAGTTCTTC,CASSPNIWGEQFF
TRBV6-5,NA,NA,TRBJ1-2,TGTGCCAGCAGTTATCCCGGGGGCTATGGCTACACCTTC,CASSYPGGYGYTF
TRBV14,NA,NA,TRBJ1-2,TGTGCCAGCAGCCAAGGGACTAACTATGGCTACACCTTC,CASSQGTNYGYTF
TRBV30,NA,NA,TRBJ1-1,TGTGCCTGGAGTGTCAGGGGCGACGTTAGTGAGAACACTGAAGCTTTCTTT,CAWSVRGDVSENTEAFF
TRBV7-9,TRBD2,NA,TRBJ2-3,TGTGCCAGCAGCCAGCGGGGGTACACAGATACGCAGTATTTT,CASSQRGYTDTQYF
TRBV11-3,NA,medium-sized,TRBJ1-3,TGTGCCAGCAGCCGCGCCGTGGGGACGGCTAGCTCTGGAAACACCATATATTTT,CASSRAVGTASSGNTIYF
TRBV9,NA,NA,TRBJ1-5,TGTGCCAGCAGCGTTGGGAGCAATCAGCCCCAGCATTTT,CASSVGSNQPQHF
TRBV28,TRBD1,NA,TRBJ1-2,TGTGCCAGCAGTTTCGCAGGGGGAGGTTTTTATGGCTACACCTTC,CASSFAGGGFYGYTF
TRBV10-3,NA,NA,TRBJ2-5,TGTGCCAGCAGTGGGACCCAGTACTTC,CASSGTQYF
TRBV2,TRBD1,few,TRBJ2-7,TGTGCCAGCAGTGGGGGGACAGACGAGCAGTACTTC,CASSGGTDEQYF
TRBV9,NA,NA,TRBJ1-4,TGTGCCAGCAGCGCTCCCGAGTGGGGAGTTGGTGAAAAACTGTTTTTT,CASSAPEWGVGEKLFF
TRBV7-6,TRBD1,few,TRBJ2-7,TGTGCCAGCAGCTCGGGACAGGGAAGCTCCTACGAGCAGTACTTC,CASSSGQGSSYEQYF
TRBV19,TRBD2,NA,TRBJ2-7,TGTGCCAGTAGTATTTGGGCTAGCGGGATGCTCGAGCAGTACTTC,CASSIWASGMLEQYF